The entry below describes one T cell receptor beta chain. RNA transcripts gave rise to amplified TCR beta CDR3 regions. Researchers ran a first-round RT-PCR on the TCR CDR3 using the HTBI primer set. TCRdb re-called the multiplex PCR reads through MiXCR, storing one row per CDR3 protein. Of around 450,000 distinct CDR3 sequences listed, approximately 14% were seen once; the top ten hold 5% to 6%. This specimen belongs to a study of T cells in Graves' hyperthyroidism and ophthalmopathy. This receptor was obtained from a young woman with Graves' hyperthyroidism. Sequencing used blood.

CDR3 protein: CASSFRGANTGELFF. DNA for the CDR3: TGTGCCAGCAGTTTCCGGGGAGCGAACACCGGGGAGCTGTTTTTT. This chain uses TRBV27 with TRBJ2-2, with D perhaps TRBD2 (5 bases). CDR3 size: 15 residues. Germline loops: CDR1 MNHEY, CDR2 SMNVEV (reference sequence). With 3 bases removed from V and 0 bases from J, the gap between germline ends came to 8 bases.